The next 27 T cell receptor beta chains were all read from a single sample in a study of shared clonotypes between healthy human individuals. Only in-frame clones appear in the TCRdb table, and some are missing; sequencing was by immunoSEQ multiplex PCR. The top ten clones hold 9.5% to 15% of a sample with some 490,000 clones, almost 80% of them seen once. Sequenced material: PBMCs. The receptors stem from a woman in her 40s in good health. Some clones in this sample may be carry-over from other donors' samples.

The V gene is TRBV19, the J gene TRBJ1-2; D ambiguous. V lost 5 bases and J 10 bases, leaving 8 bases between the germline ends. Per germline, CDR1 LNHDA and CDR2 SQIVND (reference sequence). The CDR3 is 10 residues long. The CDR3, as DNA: TGTGCCAGTAGTCGGGGTTTCTACACCTTC. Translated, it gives CASSRGFYTF.

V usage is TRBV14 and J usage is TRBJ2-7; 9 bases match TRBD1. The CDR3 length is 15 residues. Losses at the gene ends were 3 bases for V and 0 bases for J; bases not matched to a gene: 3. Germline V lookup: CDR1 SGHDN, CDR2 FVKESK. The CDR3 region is CASSQLTGGSYEQYF. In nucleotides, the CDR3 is TGTGCCAGCAGCCAGTTGACAGGGGGCTCCTACGAGCAGTACTTC.

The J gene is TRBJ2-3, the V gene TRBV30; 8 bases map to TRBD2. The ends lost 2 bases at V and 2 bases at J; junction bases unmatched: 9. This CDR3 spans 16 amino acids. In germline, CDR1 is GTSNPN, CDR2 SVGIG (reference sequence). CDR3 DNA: TGTGCCTGGAGTCCGGGGCTAGCGGGCTCCACAGATACGCAGTATTTT. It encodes CAWSPGLAGSTDTQYF.

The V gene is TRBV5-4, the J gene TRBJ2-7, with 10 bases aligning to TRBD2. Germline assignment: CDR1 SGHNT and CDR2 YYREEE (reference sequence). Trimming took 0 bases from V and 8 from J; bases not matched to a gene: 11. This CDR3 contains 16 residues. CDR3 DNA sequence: TGTGCCAGCAGCTTGGTGGAACTAGCGGGGACTTCGAAGCAGTACTTC. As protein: CASSLVELAGTSKQYF. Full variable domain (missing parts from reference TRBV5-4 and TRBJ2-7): ETGVTQSPTHLIKTRGQQVTLRCSSQSGHNTVSWYQQALGQGPQFIFQYYREEENGRGNFPPRFSGLQFPNYSSELNVNALELDDSALYLCASSLVELAGTSKQYFGPGTRLTVT.

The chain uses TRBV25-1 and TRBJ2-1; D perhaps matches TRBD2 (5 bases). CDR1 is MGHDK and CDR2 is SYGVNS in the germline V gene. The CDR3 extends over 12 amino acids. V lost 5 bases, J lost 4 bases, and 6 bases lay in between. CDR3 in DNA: TGTGCCAGCAGTACGGGGTACAATGAGCAGTTCTTC. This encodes CASSTGYNEQFF. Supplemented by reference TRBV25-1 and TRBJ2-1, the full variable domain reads EADIYQTPRYLVIGTGKKITLECSQTMGHDKMYWYQQDPGMELHLIHYSYGVNSTEKGDLSSESTVSRIRTEHFPLTLESARPSHTSQYLCASSTGYNEQFFGPGTRLTVL.

The CDR3 bases are TGTGCCAGCAGCTGGGGACTACTGAGATCCGGGGAGCTGTTTTTT. It translates to CASSWGLLRSGELFF. V gene TRBV11-2 combines with J gene TRBJ2-2; the match to TRBD2 covers 7 bases. The germline V gene has CDR1 SGHAT and CDR2 FQNNGV. The CDR3 runs to 15 residues. V shed 4 bases and J 6 bases; nucleotides not matched to a gene: 8.

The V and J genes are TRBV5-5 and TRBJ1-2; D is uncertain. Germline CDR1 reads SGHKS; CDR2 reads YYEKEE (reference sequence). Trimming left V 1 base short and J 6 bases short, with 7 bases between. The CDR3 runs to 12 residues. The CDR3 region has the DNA TGTGCCAGCAGCTTGCGCGGGGATGGCTACACCTTC. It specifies CASSLRGDGYTF. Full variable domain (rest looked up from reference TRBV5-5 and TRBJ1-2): DAGVTQSPTHLIKTRGQQVTLRCSPISGHKSVSWYQQVLGQGPQFIFQYYEKEERGRGNFPDRFSARQFPNYSSELNVNALLLGDSALYLCASSLRGDGYTFGSGTRLTVV.

The CDR3 bases are TGTGCCAGCAGCGTAGACAGCTTCAATCAGCCCCAGCATTTT. Amino acids: CASSVDSFNQPQHF. V usage is TRBV9 and J usage is TRBJ1-5; no reliable D call. V shed 0 bases and J shed 3 bases, with 7 bases lying between them. This CDR3 comprises 14 residues. Germline assignment: CDR1 SGDLS and CDR2 YYNGEE.

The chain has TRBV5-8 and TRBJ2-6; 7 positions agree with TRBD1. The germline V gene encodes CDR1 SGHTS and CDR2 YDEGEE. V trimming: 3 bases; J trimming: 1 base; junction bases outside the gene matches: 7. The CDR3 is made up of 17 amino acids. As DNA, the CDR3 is TGTGCCAGCAGCTCCCAATACAGGGGATCTGGGGCCAACGTCCTGACTTTC. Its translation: CASSSQYRGSGANVLTF.

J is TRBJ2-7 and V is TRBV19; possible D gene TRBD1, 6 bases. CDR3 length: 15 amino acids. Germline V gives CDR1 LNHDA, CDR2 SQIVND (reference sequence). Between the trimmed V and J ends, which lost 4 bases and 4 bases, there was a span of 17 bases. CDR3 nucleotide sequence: TGTGCCAGTAGTACCCTTAGCGCCAGGGGTTACGAGCAGTACTTC. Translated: CASSTLSARGYEQYF.

CDR3 residues: CASSPPLGGPTYNEQFF. CDR3 DNA: TGTGCCAGCTCACCACCTTTGGGTGGACCTACCTACAATGAGCAGTTCTTC. This rearrangement joins TRBV18 to TRBJ2-1; unclear D gene. The CDR3 loop spans 17 amino acids. Per the germline V gene, CDR1 is KGHSH and CDR2 is LQKENI. V lost 0 bases, J lost 2 bases, and 14 bases lay in between.

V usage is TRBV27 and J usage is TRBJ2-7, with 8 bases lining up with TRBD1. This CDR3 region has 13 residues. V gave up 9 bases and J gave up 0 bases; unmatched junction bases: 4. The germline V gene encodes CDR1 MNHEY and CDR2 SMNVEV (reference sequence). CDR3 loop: CARGDRSSYEQYF. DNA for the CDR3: TGTGCCAGGGGGGACAGGTCCTCCTACGAGCAGTACTTC.

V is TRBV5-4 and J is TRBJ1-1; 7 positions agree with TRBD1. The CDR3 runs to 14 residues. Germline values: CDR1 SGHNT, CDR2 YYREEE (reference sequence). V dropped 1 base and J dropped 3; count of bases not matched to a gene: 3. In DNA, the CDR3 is TGTGCCAGCAGCTTGCCAGGGGGGGACACTGAAGCTTTCTTT. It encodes CASSLPGGDTEAFF.

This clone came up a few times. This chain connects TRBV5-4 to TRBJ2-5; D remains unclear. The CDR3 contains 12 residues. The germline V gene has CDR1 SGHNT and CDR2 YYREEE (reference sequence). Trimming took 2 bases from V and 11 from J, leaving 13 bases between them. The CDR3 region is CASSFFGGQQYF. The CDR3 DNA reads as TGTGCCAGCAGCTTCTTCGGCGGCCAGCAGTACTTC.

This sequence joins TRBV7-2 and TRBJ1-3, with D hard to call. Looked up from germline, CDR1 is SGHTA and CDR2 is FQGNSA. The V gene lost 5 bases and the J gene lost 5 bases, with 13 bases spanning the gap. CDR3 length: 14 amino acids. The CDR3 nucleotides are TGTGCCAGCAGCCCGGCGGTGGGGAGAAACACCATATATTTT. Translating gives CASSPAVGRNTIYF.

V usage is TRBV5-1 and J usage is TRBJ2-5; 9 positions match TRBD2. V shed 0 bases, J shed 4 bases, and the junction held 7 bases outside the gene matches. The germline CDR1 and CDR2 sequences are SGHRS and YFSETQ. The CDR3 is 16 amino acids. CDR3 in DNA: TGCGCCAGCAGCTTGGATGGCGGGAGGGTCGGAGAGACCCAGTACTTC. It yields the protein CASSLDGGRVGETQYF.

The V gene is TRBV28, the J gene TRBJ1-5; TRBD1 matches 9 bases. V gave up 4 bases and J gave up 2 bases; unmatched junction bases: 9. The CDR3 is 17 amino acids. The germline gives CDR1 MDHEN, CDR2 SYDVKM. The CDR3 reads CASSYYRGRSGNQPQHF. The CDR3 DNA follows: TGTGCCAGCAGTTACTACAGGGGGCGTTCGGGCAATCAGCCCCAGCATTTT.

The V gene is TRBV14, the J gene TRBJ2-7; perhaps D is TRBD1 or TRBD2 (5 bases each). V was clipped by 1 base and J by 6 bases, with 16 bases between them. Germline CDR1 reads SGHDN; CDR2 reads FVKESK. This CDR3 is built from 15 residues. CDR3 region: CASSQVLGRAGEQYF. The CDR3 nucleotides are TGTGCCAGCAGCCAAGTTCTGGGCAGGGCGGGCGAGCAGTACTTC.

The CDR3 region has the DNA TGTGCCAGTAACCGCCCCTCGCCCCCCTACGAGCAGTACTTC. Translated: CASNRPSPPYEQYF. The chain recombines TRBV6-5 with TRBJ2-7, with no clear D. This CDR3 has 14 amino acids. Looked up from germline, CDR1 is MNHEY and CDR2 is SVGAGI. The germline V and J ends were trimmed by 9 bases and 2 bases, with 17 bases remaining between them.

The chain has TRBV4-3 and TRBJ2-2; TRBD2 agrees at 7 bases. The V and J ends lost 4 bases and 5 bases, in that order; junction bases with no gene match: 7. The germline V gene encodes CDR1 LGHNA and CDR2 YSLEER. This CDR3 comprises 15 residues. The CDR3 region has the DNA TGCGCCAGCAGCCCCTTAGTTAGCGGGACCGGGGAGCTGTTTTTT. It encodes CASSPLVSGTGELFF.

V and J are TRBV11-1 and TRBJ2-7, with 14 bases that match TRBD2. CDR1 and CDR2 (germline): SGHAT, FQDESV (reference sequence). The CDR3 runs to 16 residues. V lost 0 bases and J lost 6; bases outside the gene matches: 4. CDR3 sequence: CASSLAGTSGSFEQYF. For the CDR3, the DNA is TGTGCCAGCAGCTTAGCGGGGACTAGCGGGAGTTTCGAGCAGTACTTC.

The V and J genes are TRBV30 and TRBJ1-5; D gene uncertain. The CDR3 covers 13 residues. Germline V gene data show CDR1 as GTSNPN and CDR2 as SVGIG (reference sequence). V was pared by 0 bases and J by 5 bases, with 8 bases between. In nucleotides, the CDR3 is TGTGCCTGGAGTGTAACCCGAGATCAGCCCCAGCATTTT. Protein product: CAWSVTRDQPQHF.

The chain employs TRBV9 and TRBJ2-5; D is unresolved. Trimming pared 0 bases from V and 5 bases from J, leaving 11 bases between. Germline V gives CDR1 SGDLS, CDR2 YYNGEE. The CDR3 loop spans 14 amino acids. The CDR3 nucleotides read TGTGCCAGCAGCGTAGCAGTGGGCTCGGAGACCCAGTACTTC. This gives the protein CASSVAVGSETQYF.

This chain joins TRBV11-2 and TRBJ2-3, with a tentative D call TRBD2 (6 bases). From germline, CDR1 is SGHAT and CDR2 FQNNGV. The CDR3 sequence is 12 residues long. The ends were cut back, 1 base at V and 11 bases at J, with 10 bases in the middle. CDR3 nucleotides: TGTGCCAGCAGCTTAGCGGGACTGTTGCAGTATTTT. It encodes CASSLAGLLQYF.

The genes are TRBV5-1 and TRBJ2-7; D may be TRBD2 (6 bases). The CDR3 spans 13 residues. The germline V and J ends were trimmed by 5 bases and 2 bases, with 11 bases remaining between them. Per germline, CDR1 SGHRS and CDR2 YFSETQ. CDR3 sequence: CASRRDTPYEQYF. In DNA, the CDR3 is TGCGCCAGCAGGCGGGATACGCCCTACGAGCAGTACTTC.

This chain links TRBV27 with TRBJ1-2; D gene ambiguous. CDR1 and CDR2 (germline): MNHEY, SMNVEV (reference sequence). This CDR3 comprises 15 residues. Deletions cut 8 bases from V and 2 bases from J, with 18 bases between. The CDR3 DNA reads TGTGCCAGCCTAACCGTCTCGGACGGAAACTATGGCTACACCTTC. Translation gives CASLTVSDGNYGYTF.

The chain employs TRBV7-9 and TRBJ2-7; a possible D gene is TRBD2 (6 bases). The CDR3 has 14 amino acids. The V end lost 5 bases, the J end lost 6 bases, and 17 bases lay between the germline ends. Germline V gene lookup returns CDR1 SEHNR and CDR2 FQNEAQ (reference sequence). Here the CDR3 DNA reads TGTGCCAGCAGCCAGGGAGGAGGTGCGGGCGAGCAGTACTTC. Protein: CASSQGGGAGEQYF.